The clone carrying this T cell receptor beta chain was found a few times. The target antigen is unknown. Treatment noted: approximately 9-day PBMC culture with coronavirus spike peptide pools or control peptides (ViraFEST assay). This sample is part of a study of vaccination and CD4 T cells after COVID-19. Study-wide background: Stimuli were overlapping spike peptide pools of SARS-CoV-2 and three common cold coronaviruses (HCoV-NL63, HCoV-OC43, HCoV-229E).

An Oncomine TCR Beta short-read assay was used to sequence the DNA from cultured CD4+ T cells. TCRdb re-analysed the PCR reads in MiXCR, keeping a single row per CDR3 protein. The table includes over 25,000 distinct CDR3 sequences, 62% detected once. CDR1 and CDR2 from the germline V gene are SGHNT and YENEEA. CDR3 length equals 13 residues. V shed 4 bases, J shed 7 bases, and the junction held 4 bases outside the gene matches. The sample was CD4+ T cells from blood, cultured in vitro, taken after SARS-CoV-2 vaccination. The chain links TRBV11-3 to TRBJ2-1, with 7 bases fitting TRBD1. The sequence was collected from a human donor who received a COVID-19 vaccine. CDR3 DNA: TGTGCCAGCAGCTCGGACAGGTCGAATGAGCAGTTCTTC. This translates into CASSSDRSNEQFF.